Following are 4 T cell receptor beta chains from one sample sequenced in a study of T cell changes during pregnancy in multiple sclerosis. Measured with immunoSEQ multiplex PCR; TCRdb has only the in-frame clones, and not every one. This table has some 50,000 clones, 90% appearing once. Sequenced material: peripheral blood, taken in the first trimester of pregnancy. All receptors derive from a female donor in good health, enrolled as a control in a pregnancy study.

The V and J genes are TRBV7-2 and TRBJ2-7; D is unresolved. V gave up 0 bases and J gave up 1 base, with 16 bases separating them. In germline, CDR1 is SGHTA, CDR2 FQGNSA. The CDR3 extends over 17 amino acids. CDR3 nucleotides: TGTGCCAGCAGCTTAGCGACGGGTGGTCTACATTCCTACGAGCAGTACTTC. This gives the protein CASSLATGGLHSYEQYF.

The V and J genes are TRBV15 and TRBJ1-2, with TRBD1 identical over 9 bases. The CDR3 extends over 13 amino acids. J lost 8 bases, V lost 5 bases, and 6 bases had no gene match. Germline CDR1 reads LNHNV; CDR2 reads YYDKDF (reference sequence). This chain's CDR3 is CATSQDRGWGYTF. In nucleotides, the CDR3 is TGTGCCACCAGCCAGGACAGGGGCTGGGGCTACACCTTC.

This clone showed up many times. The chain carries TRBV9 and TRBJ1-2; TRBD1 might be the D (5 bases). V was clipped by 0 bases and J by 4 bases, with 13 bases between them. The CDR3 loop spans 15 amino acids. Germline CDR1 and CDR2: SGDLS and YYNGEE. CDR3 coding DNA: TGTGCCAGCAGCGTAGCTCCGGGACTCCTCTATGGCTACACCTTC. This translates into CASSVAPGLLYGYTF. The whole variable domain, filled in from reference TRBV9 and TRBJ1-2, reads DSGVTQTPKHLITATGQRVTLRCSPRSGDLSVYWYQQSLDQGLQFLIQYYNGEERAKGNILERFSAQQFPDLHSELNLSSLELGDSALYFCASSVAPGLLYGYTFGSGTRLTVV.

The rearrangement uses TRBV7-9 and TRBJ1-3; a possible D gene is TRBD1 (5 bases). V was clipped by 5 bases and J by 0 bases, with 8 bases between them. This CDR3 comprises 14 residues. Germline CDR1 reads SEHNR; CDR2 reads FQNEAQ (reference sequence). Here the CDR3 DNA reads TGTGCCAGCAGCAAAGACAGCTCTGGAAACACCATATATTTT. Translated, it gives CASSKDSSGNTIYF.